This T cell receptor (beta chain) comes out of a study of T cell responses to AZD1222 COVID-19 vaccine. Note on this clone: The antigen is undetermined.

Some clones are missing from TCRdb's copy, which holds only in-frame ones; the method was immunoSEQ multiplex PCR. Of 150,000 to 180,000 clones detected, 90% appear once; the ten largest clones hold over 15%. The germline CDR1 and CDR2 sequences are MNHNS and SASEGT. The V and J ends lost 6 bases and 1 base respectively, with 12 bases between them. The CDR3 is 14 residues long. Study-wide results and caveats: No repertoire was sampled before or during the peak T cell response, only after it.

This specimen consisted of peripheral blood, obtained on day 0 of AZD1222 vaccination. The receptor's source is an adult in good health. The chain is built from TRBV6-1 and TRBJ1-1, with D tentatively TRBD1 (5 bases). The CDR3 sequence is CASREKGENTEAFF. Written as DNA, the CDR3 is TGTGCCAGCAGAGAAAAAGGGGAGAACACTGAAGCTTTCTTT.